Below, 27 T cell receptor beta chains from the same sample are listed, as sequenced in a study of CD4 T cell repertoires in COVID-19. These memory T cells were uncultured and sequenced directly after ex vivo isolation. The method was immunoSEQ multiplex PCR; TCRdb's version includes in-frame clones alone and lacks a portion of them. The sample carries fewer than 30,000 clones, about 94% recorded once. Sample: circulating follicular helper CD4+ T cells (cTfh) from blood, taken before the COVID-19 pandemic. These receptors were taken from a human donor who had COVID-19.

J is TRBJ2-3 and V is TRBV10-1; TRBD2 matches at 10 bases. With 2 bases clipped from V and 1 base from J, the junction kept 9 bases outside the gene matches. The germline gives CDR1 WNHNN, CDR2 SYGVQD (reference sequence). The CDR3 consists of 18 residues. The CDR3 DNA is TGCGCCAGCAGTGAGGGCAGCGGGGGGGCCGTGGGCACAGATACGCAGTATTTT. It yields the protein CASSEGSGGAVGTDTQYF.

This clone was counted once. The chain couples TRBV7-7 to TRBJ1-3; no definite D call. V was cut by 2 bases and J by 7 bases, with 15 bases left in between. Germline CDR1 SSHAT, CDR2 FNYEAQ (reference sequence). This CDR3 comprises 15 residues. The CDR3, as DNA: TGTGCCAGCAGCTTATTCCAAAATTACTGGAACACCATATATTTT. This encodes CASSLFQNYWNTIYF.

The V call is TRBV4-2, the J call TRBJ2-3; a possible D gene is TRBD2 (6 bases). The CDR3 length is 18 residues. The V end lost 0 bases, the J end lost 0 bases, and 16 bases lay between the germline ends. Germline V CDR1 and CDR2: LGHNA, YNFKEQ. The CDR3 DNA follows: TGTGCCAGCAGCCAAGATATGAGCGGAGGGTCTAGCACAGATACGCAGTATTTT. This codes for CASSQDMSGGSSTDTQYF.

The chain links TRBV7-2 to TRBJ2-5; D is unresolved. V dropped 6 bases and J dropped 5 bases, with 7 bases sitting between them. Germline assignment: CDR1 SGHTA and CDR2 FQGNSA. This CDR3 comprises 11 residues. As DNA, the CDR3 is TGTGCCAGCAGTAATGCGGAGACCCAGTACTTC. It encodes CASSNAETQYF.

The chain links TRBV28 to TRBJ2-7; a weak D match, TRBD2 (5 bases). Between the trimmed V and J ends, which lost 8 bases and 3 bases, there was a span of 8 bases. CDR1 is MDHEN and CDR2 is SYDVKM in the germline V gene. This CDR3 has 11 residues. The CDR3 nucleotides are TGTGCCAGCGGACTTCTCTACGAGCAGTACTTC. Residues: CASGLLYEQYF.

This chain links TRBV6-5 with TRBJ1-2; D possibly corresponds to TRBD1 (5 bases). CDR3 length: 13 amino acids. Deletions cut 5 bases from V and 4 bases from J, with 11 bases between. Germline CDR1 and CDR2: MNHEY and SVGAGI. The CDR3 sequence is CASSPTDSYGYTF. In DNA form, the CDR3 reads TGTGCCAGCAGTCCCACAGACAGCTATGGCTACACCTTC.

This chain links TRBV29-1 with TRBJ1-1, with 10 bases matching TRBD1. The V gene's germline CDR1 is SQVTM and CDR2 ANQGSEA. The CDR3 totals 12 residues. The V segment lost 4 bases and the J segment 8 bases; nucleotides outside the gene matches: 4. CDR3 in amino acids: CSVGRDRGEAFF. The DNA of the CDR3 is TGCAGCGTTGGGCGGGACAGGGGAGAAGCTTTCTTT.

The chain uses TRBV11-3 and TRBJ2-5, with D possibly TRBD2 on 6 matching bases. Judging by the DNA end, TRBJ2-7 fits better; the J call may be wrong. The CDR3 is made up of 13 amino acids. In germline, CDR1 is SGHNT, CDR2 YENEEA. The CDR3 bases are TGTGCCAGCAGCTTAACCGGGAGCAACGAGCAGTACTTC. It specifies CASSLTGSNEQYF.

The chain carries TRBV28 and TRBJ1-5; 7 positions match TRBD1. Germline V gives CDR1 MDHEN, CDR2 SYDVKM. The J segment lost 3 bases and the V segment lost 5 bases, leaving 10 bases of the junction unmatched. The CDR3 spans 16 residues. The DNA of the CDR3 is TGTGCCAGCAGTCTCGCCCGGACAGGATTCAATCAGCCCCAGCATTTT. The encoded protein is CASSLARTGFNQPQHF.

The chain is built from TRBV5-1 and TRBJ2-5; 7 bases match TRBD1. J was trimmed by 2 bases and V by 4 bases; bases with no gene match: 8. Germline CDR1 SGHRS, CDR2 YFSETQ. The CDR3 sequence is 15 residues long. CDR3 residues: CASSTGTVSQETQYF. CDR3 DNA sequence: TGCGCCAGCAGCACCGGGACAGTTTCTCAAGAGACCCAGTACTTC. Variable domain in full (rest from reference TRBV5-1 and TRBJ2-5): KAGVTQTPRYLIKTRGQQVTLSCSPISGHRSVSWYQQTPGQGLQFLFEYFSETQRNKGNFPGRFSGRQFSNSRSEMNVSTLELGDSALYLCASSTGTVSQETQYFGPGTRLLVL.

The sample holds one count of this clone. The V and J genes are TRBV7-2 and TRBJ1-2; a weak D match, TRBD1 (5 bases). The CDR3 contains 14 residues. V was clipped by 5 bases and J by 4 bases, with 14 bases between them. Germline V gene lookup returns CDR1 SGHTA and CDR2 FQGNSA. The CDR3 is CASSPDSPSYGYTF. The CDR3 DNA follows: TGTGCCAGCAGCCCCGACAGTCCAAGCTATGGCTACACCTTC.

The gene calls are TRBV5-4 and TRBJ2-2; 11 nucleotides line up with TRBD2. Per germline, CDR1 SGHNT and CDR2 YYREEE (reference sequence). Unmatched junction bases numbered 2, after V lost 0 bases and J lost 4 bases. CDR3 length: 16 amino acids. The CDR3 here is CASSLGTSGPTGELFF. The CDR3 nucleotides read TGTGCCAGCAGCTTGGGGACTAGCGGGCCCACCGGGGAGCTGTTTTTT. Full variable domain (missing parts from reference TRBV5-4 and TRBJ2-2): ETGVTQSPTHLIKTRGQQVTLRCSSQSGHNTVSWYQQALGQGPQFIFQYYREEENGRGNFPPRFSGLQFPNYSSELNVNALELDDSALYLCASSLGTSGPTGELFFGEGSRLTVL.

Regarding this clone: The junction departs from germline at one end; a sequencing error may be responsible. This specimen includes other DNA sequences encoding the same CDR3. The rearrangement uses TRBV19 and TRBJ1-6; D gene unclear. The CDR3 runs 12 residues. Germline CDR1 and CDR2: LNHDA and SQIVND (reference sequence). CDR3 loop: CASSVLNSPLHF. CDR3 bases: TGTGCCAGCTCCGTACTCAATTCCCCCCTCCACTTT.

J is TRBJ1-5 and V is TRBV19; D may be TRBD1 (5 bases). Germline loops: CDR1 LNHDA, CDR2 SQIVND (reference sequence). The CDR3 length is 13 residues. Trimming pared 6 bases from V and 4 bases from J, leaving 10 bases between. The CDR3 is CASSNGQNQPQHF. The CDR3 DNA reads TGTGCCAGTAGCAACGGACAAAATCAGCCCCAGCATTTT.

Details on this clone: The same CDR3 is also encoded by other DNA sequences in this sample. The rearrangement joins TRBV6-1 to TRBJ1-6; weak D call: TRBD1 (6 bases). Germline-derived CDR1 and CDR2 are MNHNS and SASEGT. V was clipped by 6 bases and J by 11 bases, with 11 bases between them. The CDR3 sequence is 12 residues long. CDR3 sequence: CASSHTGPPLHF. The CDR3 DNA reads TGTGCCAGCAGCCACACAGGGCCACCCCTCCACTTT.

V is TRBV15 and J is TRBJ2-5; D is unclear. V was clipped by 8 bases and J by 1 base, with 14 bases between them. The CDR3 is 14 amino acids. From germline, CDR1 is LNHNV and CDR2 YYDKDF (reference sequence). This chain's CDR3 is CATGYGGAQETQYF. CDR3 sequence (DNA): TGTGCCACCGGGTATGGCGGCGCCCAAGAGACCCAGTACTTC.

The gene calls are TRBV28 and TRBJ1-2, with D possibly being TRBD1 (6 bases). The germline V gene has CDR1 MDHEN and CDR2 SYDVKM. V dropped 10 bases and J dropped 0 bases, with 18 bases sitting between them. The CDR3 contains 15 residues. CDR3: CATKARQVTNYGYTF. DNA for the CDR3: TGTGCCACAAAGGCCCGACAGGTTACTAACTATGGCTACACCTTC.

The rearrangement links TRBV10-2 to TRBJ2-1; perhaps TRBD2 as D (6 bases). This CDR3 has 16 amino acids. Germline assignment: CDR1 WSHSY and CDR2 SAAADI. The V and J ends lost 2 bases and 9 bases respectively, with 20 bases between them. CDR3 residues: CASSEGGSGAAAEQFF. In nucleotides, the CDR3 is TGCGCCAGCAGTGAGGGGGGGAGTGGTGCGGCCGCTGAGCAGTTCTTC.

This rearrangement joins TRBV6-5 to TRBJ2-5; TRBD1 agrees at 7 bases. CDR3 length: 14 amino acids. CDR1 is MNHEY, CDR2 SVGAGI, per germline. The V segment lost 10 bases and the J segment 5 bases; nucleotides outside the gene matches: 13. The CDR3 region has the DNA TGTGCCACCAAGAGGGCAGGGGGAATCGAGACCCAGTACTTC. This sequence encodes CATKRAGGIETQYF.

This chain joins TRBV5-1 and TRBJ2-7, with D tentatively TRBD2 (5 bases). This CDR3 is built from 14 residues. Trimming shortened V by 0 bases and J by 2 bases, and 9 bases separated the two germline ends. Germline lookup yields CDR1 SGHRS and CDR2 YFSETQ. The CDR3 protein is CASSLDPGTYEQYF. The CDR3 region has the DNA TGCGCCAGCAGCTTGGATCCGGGGACCTACGAGCAGTACTTC.

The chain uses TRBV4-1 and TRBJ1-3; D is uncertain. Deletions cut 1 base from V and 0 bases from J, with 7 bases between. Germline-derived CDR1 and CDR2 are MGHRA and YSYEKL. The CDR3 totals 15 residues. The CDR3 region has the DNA TGCGCCAGCAGCCAAGGGCCCCTCTCTGGAAACACCATATATTTT. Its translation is CASSQGPLSGNTIYF.

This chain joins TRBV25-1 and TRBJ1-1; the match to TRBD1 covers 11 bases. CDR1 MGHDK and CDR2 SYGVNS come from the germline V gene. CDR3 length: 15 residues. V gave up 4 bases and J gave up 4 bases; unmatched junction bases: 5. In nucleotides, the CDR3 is TGTGCCAGCAGTGCCCCCGGGACAGGGGGCACTGAAGCTTTCTTT. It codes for CASSAPGTGGTEAFF.

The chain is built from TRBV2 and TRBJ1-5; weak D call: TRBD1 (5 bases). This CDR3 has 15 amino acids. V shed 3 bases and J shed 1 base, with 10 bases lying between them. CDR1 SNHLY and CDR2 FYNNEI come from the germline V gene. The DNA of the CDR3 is TGTGCCAGCAGTGACCCGGGGGGGAGCAATCAGCCCCAGCATTTT. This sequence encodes CASSDPGGSNQPQHF.

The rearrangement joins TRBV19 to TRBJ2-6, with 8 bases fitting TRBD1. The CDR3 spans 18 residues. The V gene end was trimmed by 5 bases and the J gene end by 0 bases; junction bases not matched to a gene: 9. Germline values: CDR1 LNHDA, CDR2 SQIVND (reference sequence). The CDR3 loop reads CASSRRTGTSSGANVLTF. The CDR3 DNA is TGTGCCAGTAGTCGGAGGACAGGGACCTCCTCTGGGGCCAACGTCCTGACTTTC. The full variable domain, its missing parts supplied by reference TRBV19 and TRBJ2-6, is DGGITQSPKYLFRKEGQNVTLSCEQNLNHDAMYWYRQDPGQGLRLIYYSQIVNDFQKGDIAEGYSVSREKKESFPLTVTSAQKNPTAFYLCASSRRTGTSSGANVLTFGAGSRLTVL.

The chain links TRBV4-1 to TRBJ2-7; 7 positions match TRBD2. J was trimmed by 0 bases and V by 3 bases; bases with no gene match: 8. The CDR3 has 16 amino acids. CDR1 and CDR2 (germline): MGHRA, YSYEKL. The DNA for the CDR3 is TGCGCCAGCAGCCAGTCACTCGGGGGGAGCTCCTACGAGCAGTACTTC. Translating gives CASSQSLGGSSYEQYF.

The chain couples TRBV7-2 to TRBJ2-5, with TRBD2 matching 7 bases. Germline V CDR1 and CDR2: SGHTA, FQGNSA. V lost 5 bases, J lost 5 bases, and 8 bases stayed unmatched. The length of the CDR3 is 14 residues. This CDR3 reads CASSVGLGVETQYF. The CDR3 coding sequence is TGTGCCAGCAGCGTAGGACTAGGCGTGGAGACCCAGTACTTC.

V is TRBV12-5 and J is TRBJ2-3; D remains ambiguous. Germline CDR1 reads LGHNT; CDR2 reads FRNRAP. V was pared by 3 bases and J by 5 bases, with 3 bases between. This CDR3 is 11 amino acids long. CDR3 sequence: CASGFGDTQYF. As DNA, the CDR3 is TGTGCTAGTGGTTTCGGAGATACGCAGTATTTT.